Sequencing of this T cell receptor beta chain was carried out in a study of a mutant IDH1 vaccine in newly diagnosed glioma. Comments on this clone: Its target is not known.

The data were produced by immunoSEQ multiplex PCR, yet TCRdb's version contains in-frame clones alone and is incomplete. Here the sample spans about 58,000 clones, around 84% being singletons. Time point defined: week 5, during vaccination. Doses consisted of 300 ug of mutant IDH1 20-mer peptide each, paired with topical imiquimod. CDR3 length equals 14 residues. The germline gives CDR1 SGHKS, CDR2 YYEKEE (reference sequence). The V end lost 3 bases, the J end lost 2 bases, and 9 bases lay between the germline ends. This sequence was found in a woman aged 45-59 years with glioma. The chain joins TRBV5-5 to TRBJ1-5, with no clear D. The source was PBMCs, collected from a glioma patient whose treatment included an IDH1 peptide vaccine. The DNA for the CDR3 is TGTGCCAGCAGCTGGTACGCGGGCAATCAGCCCCAGCATTTT. It translates to CASSWYAGNQPQHF.